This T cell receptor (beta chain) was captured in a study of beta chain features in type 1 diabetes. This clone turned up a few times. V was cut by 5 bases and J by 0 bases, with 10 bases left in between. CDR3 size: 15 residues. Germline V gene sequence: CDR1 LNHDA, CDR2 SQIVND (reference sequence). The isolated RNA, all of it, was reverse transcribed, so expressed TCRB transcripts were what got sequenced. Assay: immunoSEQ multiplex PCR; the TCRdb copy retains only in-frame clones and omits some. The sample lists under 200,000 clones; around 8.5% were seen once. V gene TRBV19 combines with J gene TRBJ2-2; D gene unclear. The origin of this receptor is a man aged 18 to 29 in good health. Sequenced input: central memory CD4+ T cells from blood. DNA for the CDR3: TGTGCCAGTAGTTTTGGGCTTTCGAACACCGGGGAGCTGTTTTTT. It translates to CASSFGLSNTGELFF.